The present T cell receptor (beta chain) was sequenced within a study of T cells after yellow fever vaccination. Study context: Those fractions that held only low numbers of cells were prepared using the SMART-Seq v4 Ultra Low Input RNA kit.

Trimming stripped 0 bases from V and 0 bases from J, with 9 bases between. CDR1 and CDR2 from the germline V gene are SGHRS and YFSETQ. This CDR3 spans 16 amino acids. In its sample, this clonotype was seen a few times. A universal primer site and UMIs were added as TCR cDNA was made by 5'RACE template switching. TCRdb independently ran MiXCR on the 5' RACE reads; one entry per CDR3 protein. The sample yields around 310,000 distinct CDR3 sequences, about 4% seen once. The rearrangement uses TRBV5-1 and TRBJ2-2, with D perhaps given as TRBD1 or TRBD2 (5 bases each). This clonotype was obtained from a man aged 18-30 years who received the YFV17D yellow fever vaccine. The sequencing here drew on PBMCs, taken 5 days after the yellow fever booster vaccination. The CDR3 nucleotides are TGCGCCAGCAGCTTGGCCCGGGGCGCGAACACCGGGGAGCTGTTTTTT. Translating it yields CASSLARGANTGELFF.